Below are 10 T cell receptor beta chains sequenced from a single sample in a study of blood T cell repertoires in COVID-19 (dated by TCRdb to the early 2020s). Library preparation was by the immunoSEQ multiplex PCR assay. TCRdb took over this immuneACCESS table, retaining in-frame rearrangements with V and J assigned. Such tables are incomplete; in checked studies, under half of the missing clones stem from an unresolved V gene, and the remainder is unexplained. The sample includes roughly 320,000 clones, with 90% observed a single time. Roughly 3.9% of the sample goes to the ten largest clones. The sequenced sample was PBMCs or T cells enriched from blood (not recorded which). The receptor source for this set is a woman between 25 and 40 years old who had been exposed to COVID-19.

Comments on this clone: This CDR3 is also generated by other DNA sequences in the sample. V and J are TRBV28 and TRBJ1-2; a weak D match, TRBD1 (5 bases). The length of the CDR3 is 14 residues. Germline CDR1 is MDHEN and CDR2 is SYDVKM. Trimming stripped 6 bases from V and 4 bases from J, with 15 bases between. The CDR3 region is CASSPQGRPYGYTF. The CDR3, as DNA: TGTGCCAGCAGCCCCCAGGGCAGGCCCTATGGCTACACCTTC.

This chain uses TRBV5-8 with TRBJ2-1; weak D call: TRBD1 (5 bases). Between the trimmed V and J ends, which lost 3 bases and 13 bases, there was a span of 14 bases. The CDR3 loop spans 12 amino acids. CDR1 and CDR2 (germline): SGHTS, YDEGEE. DNA of the CDR3: TGTGCCAGCAGCTCCTCAGGGCCCCGCCAGTTCTTC. Its protein product is CASSSSGPRQFF.

The V gene is TRBV3-1 (or the pseudogene TRBV3-2), the J gene TRBJ1-2, with D possibly TRBD1 on 5 matching bases. Per the germline V gene, CDR1 is LGHDT and CDR2 is YNNKEL (reference sequence). V shed 3 bases and J shed 3 bases, with 8 bases lying between them. This CDR3 is 13 amino acids long. The CDR3 nucleotides are TGTGCCAGCAGCCAGGGGCAGTACTATGGCTACACCTTC. It encodes CASSQGQYYGYTF.

V and J are TRBV24-1 and TRBJ1-5; D possibly corresponds to TRBD1 (5 bases). Germline lookup yields CDR1 KGHDR and CDR2 SFDVKD. Trimming took off 6 bases at V and 4 bases at J, with 6 bases between the two ends. CDR3 length: 12 residues. CDR3 amino acids: CATSNRNQPQHF. The CDR3 DNA sequence: TGTGCCACCAGTAACAGGAATCAGCCCCAGCATTTT.

This clone was observed a handful of times. The chain couples TRBV9 to TRBJ1-2; 11 nucleotides agree with TRBD1. This CDR3 contains 14 residues. The V gene's germline CDR1 is SGDLS and CDR2 YYNGEE. The trim removed 3 bases at V and 8 bases at J, leaving 6 bases unmatched. This CDR3 is CASSGRTGGEGYTF. The DNA of the CDR3 is TGTGCCAGCAGCGGCCGGACAGGGGGCGAAGGCTACACCTTC.

This clone was picked up a small number of times. V gene TRBV13 combines with J gene TRBJ2-2; D call uncertain. V lost 5 bases to trimming and J lost 2 bases, with 9 bases between them. The CDR3 consists of 14 residues. Germline V gene data show CDR1 as PRHDT and CDR2 as FYEKMQ (reference sequence). Written as DNA, the CDR3 is TGTGCCAGCAGCCCGTTGGGCAACACCGGGGAGCTGTTTTTT. Translated, it gives CASSPLGNTGELFF. Supplemented by reference TRBV13 and TRBJ2-2, the full variable domain reads AAGVIQSPRHLIKEKRETATLKCYPIPRHDTVYWYQQGPGQDPQFLISFYEKMQSDKGSIPDRFSAQQFSDYHSELNMSSLELGDSALYFCASSPLGNTGELFFGEGSRLTVL.

V is TRBV19 and J is TRBJ1-1, with D possibly being TRBD1 (6 bases). Germline CDR1 reads LNHDA; CDR2 reads SQIVND (reference sequence). The CDR3 consists of 11 residues. Trimming removed 6 bases from V and 5 bases from J, with 7 bases in between. CDR3 in amino acids: CASRGQTEAFF. The CDR3 nucleotides are TGTGCCAGTAGAGGACAGACTGAAGCTTTCTTT.

The V gene is TRBV27, the J gene TRBJ1-6, with TRBD1 as a possible D gene (5 bases). V shed 2 bases and J shed 10 bases, with 12 bases lying between them. The CDR3 has 14 amino acids. Germline V gene lookup returns CDR1 MNHEY and CDR2 SMNVEV (reference sequence). The CDR3: CASSLVGEGSPLHF. CDR3 DNA sequence: TGTGCCAGCAGTTTAGTGGGGGAGGGATCACCCCTCCACTTT.

V and J are TRBV27 and TRBJ2-7; 14 nucleotides agree with TRBD2. The V and J ends lost 5 bases and 0 bases, in that order; junction bases with no gene match: 6. The CDR3 runs 17 residues. Germline CDR1 MNHEY, CDR2 SMNVEV (reference sequence). The CDR3 sequence is CASSPRTSGGFSYEQYF. In DNA, the CDR3 is TGTGCCAGCAGTCCGAGGACTAGCGGGGGGTTCTCCTACGAGCAGTACTTC.

The chain combines TRBV18 with TRBJ2-1; D is possibly TRBD1 (6 bases). V lost 1 base and J 7 bases, leaving 8 bases between the germline ends. Per the germline V gene, CDR1 is KGHSH and CDR2 is LQKENI. This CDR3 has 13 amino acids. This CDR3 reads CASSPRTVNEQFF. The CDR3 DNA reads as TGTGCCAGCTCACCACGGACAGTGAATGAGCAGTTCTTC. Full variable domain (outside the CDR3, taken from reference TRBV18 and TRBJ2-1): NAGVMQNPRHLVRRRGQEARLRCSPMKGHSHVYWYRQLPEEGLKFMVYLQKENIIDESGMPKERFSAEFPKEGPSILRIQQVVRGDSAAYFCASSPRTVNEQFFGPGTRLTVL.